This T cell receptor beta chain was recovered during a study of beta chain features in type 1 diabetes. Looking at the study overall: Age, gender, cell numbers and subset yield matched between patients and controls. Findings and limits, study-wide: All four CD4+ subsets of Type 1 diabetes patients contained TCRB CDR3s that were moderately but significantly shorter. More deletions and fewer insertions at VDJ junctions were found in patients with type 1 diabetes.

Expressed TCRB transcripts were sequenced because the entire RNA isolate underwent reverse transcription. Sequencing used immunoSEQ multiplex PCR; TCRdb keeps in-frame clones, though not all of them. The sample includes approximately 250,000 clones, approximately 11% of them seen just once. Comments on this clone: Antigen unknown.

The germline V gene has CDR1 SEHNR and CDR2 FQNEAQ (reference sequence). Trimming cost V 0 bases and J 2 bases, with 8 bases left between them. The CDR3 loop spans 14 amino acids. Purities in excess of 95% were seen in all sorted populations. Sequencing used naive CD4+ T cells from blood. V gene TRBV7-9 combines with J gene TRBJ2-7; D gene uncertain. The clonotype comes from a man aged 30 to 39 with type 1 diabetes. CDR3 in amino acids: CASSLAGLPYEQYF. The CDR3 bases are TGTGCCAGCAGCTTAGCTGGGCTGCCCTACGAGCAGTACTTC.